Each of the 4 T cell receptor beta chains below was sequenced from the same sample in a study of control samples from healthy donors and cancer patients. Using immunoSEQ multiplex PCR, the repertoire was profiled, and TCRdb retains in-frame clones only, with some absent. The sample yields about 130,000 clones, just under 95% seen once. The sequenced material came from PBMCs. The receptors stem from a man in his 60s with colorectal cancer.

The chain employs TRBV27 and TRBJ2-7; 7 nucleotides match TRBD1. With V trimmed by 6 bases and J by 0 bases, 8 bases remained unmatched. The CDR3 is 15 residues long. The germline CDR1 and CDR2 sequences are MNHEY and SMNVEV (reference sequence). The DNA for the CDR3 is TGTGCCAGCAGGGGGCCGGGACAGTTCTCCTACGAGCAGTACTTC. This encodes CASRGPGQFSYEQYF.

The rearrangement links TRBV5-6 to TRBJ1-1; no definite D call. The CDR3 length is 16 residues. Trimming took off 4 bases at V and 1 base at J, with 17 bases between the two ends. The germline gives CDR1 SGHDT, CDR2 YYEEEE. This CDR3 is CASSDPPRSRNTEAFF. In nucleotides, the CDR3 is TGTGCCAGCAGCGATCCTCCCCGGAGTCGGAACACTGAAGCTTTCTTT. The full variable domain, in which reference TRBV5-6 and TRBJ1-1 provide the parts outside the CDR3, is DAGVTQSPTHLIKTRGQQVTLRCSPKSGHDTVSWYQQALGQGPQFIFQYYEEEERQRGNFPDRFSGHQFPNYSSELNVNALLLGDSALYLCASSDPPRSRNTEAFFGQGTRLTVV.

The chain employs TRBV7-9 and TRBJ1-4, with TRBD1 as a possible D gene (5 bases). Trimming cost V 5 bases and J 6 bases, with 22 bases left between them. The V gene's germline CDR1 is SEHNR and CDR2 FQNEAQ (reference sequence). This CDR3 spans 17 amino acids. Written as DNA, the CDR3 is TGTGCCAGCAGCCCGGCCTGGAACGGGGGGGTTTATGAAAAACTGTTTTTT. Protein sequence: CASSPAWNGGVYEKLFF.

The V gene is TRBV6-1, the J gene TRBJ2-3, with 9 bases identical to TRBD2. V was pared by 3 bases and J by 0 bases, with 10 bases of the junction left unmatched. Per the germline V gene, CDR1 is MNHNS and CDR2 is SASEGT. The CDR3 is 18 amino acids. CDR3 nucleotides: TGTGCCAGCAGTGAGGGAGAAATAGCGGGGGCGAGCACAGATACGCAGTATTTT. This sequence encodes CASSEGEIAGASTDTQYF.